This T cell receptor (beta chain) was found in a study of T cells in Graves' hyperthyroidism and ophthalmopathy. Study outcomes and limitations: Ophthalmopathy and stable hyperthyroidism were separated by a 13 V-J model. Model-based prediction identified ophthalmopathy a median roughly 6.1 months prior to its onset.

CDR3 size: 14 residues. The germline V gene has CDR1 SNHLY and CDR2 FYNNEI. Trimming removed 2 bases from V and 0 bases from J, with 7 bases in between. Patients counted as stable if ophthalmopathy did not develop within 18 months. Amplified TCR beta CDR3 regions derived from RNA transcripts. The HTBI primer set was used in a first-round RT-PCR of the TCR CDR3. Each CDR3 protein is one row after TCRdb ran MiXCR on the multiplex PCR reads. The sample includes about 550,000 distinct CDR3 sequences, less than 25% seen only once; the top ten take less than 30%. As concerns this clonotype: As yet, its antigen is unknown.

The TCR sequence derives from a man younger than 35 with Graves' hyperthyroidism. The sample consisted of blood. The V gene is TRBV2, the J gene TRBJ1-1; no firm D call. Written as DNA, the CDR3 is TGTGCCAGCAGTGAAAGTTACATGAACACTGAAGCTTTCTTT. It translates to CASSESYMNTEAFF.